One sample yielded the 13 T cell receptor beta chains listed below, sequenced in a study of beta chain features in type 1 diabetes listed by TCRdb under 2018. The method was the immunoSEQ multiplex PCR assay. The entire amount of isolated RNA was reverse transcribed using the High Capacity cDNA Reverse Transcription Kit, so the sequenced TCRB transcripts were expressed ones. Not all clones reach the TCRdb copy of this immuneACCESS table, which keeps in-frame sequences only. Checked studies attribute under half of the gap to unresolved V genes and leave the rest unexplained. Counted in this sample were 250,000 or so clones; 68% of them appeared once. Around 0.05% of the sample belongs to the ten largest clones. Material for sequencing was naive CD4+ T cells from blood. Reading the label with the study, this specimen's cell subset or site is: true naive CD4+ T cells. Receptors originate from a man aged 30-40 years in good health.

This chain joins TRBV10-3 and TRBJ1-1; no reliable D call. V gave up 0 bases and J gave up 10 bases, with 9 bases separating them. Germline values: CDR1 ENHRY, CDR2 SYGVKD. The CDR3 contains 12 residues. This CDR3 reads CAISESHAPAFF. As DNA, the CDR3 is TGTGCCATCAGTGAGTCTCACGCCCCAGCTTTCTTT.

The chain couples TRBV14 to TRBJ2-1; possibly TRBD2 for D (5 bases). Germline V gene data show CDR1 as SGHDN and CDR2 as FVKESK. The CDR3 has 15 residues. The V and J ends lost 4 bases and 7 bases respectively, with 17 bases between them. The CDR3 coding sequence is TGTGCCAGCAGCCGTCTACTGGCTAGCTTGAATGAGCAGTTCTTC. This codes for CASSRLLASLNEQFF.

The chain couples TRBV4-1 to TRBJ2-1; 8 bases map to TRBD2. The junction had 6 bases not matched to a gene; V was cut back by 4 bases and J by 7 bases. This CDR3 has 14 amino acids. CDR1 MGHRA and CDR2 YSYEKL come from the germline V gene. CDR3 DNA sequence: TGCGCCAGCAGCCCCCTCCGCGGGGGGAATGAGCAGTTCTTC. Translating gives CASSPLRGGNEQFF.

The chain recombines TRBV4-1 with TRBJ1-1; no clear D. Germline V gene lookup returns CDR1 MGHRA and CDR2 YSYEKL. The CDR3 is 16 amino acids. Between the trimmed V and J ends, which lost 1 base and 0 bases, there was a span of 12 bases. The CDR3 reads CASSQAMLGMNTEAFF. The CDR3 DNA reads TGCGCCAGCAGCCAAGCAATGCTGGGTATGAACACTGAAGCTTTCTTT.

The chain employs TRBV4-2 and TRBJ2-5, with TRBD2 identical over 11 bases. The CDR3 loop spans 16 amino acids. The germline V gene has CDR1 LGHNA and CDR2 YNFKEQ. V was pared by 0 bases and J by 2 bases, with 2 bases of the junction left unmatched. The CDR3 DNA reads TGTGCCAGCAGCCAAGACGGGACTAGCGGACAAGAGACCCAGTACTTC. This codes for CASSQDGTSGQETQYF.

V usage is TRBV6-6 and J usage is TRBJ2-3; 7 positions agree with TRBD1. V dropped 2 bases and J dropped 0; count of bases not matched to a gene: 5. Per the germline V gene, CDR1 is MNHNY and CDR2 is SVGAGI (reference sequence). The CDR3 extends over 16 amino acids. The chain's CDR3 is CASSYTDRASTDTQYF. CDR3 bases: TGTGCCAGCAGTTACACCGACAGGGCTAGCACAGATACGCAGTATTTT.

The genes are TRBV4-3 and TRBJ2-3; D ambiguous. The CDR3 is 13 amino acids. V lost 0 bases to trimming and J lost 4 bases, with 5 bases between them. Looked up from germline, CDR1 is LGHNA and CDR2 is YSLEER. CDR3 sequence reads: CASSQDVPDTQYF. For the CDR3, the DNA is TGCGCCAGCAGCCAAGATGTACCAGATACGCAGTATTTT.

The V gene is TRBV5-1, the J gene TRBJ2-1; a weak D match, TRBD2 (5 bases). This CDR3 is built from 15 residues. Germline values: CDR1 SGHRS, CDR2 YFSETQ. V was trimmed by 0 bases and J by 3 bases, leaving 10 bases between them. The CDR3 sequence: CASSLDASSYNEQFF. The CDR3 DNA sequence: TGCGCCAGCAGCTTGGATGCTAGCAGCTACAATGAGCAGTTCTTC.

The chain combines TRBV30 with TRBJ2-1; tentatively, D is TRBD1 (5 bases). Trimming removed 4 bases from V and 10 bases from J, with 20 bases in between. The CDR3 has 14 residues. In germline, CDR1 is GTSNPN, CDR2 SVGIG (reference sequence). DNA of the CDR3: TGTGCCTGGACCCAAAAGGGGTTAGCCGGGGAGCAGTTCTTC. Translation gives CAWTQKGLAGEQFF. The full variable domain, in which reference TRBV30 and TRBJ2-1 provide the parts outside the CDR3, is SQTIHQWPATLVQPVGSPLSLECTVEGTSNPNLYWYRQAAGRGLQLLFYSVGIGQISSEVPQNLSASRPQDRQFILSSKKLLLSDSGFYLCAWTQKGLAGEQFFGPGTRLTVL.

This rearrangement joins TRBV5-4 to TRBJ2-1; 9 bases are a match to TRBD1. The V gene end was trimmed by 2 bases and the J gene end by 5 bases; junction bases not matched to a gene: 5. Per germline, CDR1 SGHNT and CDR2 YYREEE (reference sequence). This CDR3 spans 15 amino acids. CDR3 bases: TGTGCCAGCAGCTTCAAGACAGGGGGGCACAATGAGCAGTTCTTC. It specifies CASSFKTGGHNEQFF.

The J gene is TRBJ1-6, the V gene TRBV7-2; 7 nucleotides agree with TRBD1. CDR3 length equals 15 residues. With 5 bases clipped from V and 9 bases from J, the junction kept 10 bases outside the gene matches. Germline-derived CDR1 and CDR2 are SGHTA and FQGNSA. The CDR3 reads CASSPGTATGSPLHF. The CDR3 DNA reads as TGTGCCAGCAGCCCCGGGACAGCCACGGGTTCACCCCTCCACTTT.

The chain carries TRBV28 and TRBJ2-1; D is undetermined. V was trimmed by 2 bases and J by 9 bases, leaving 5 bases between them. This CDR3 is 11 amino acids long. Germline lookup yields CDR1 MDHEN and CDR2 SYDVKM. The CDR3 region is CASSLTGEQFF. The CDR3 coding sequence is TGTGCCAGCAGTTTAACTGGTGAGCAGTTCTTC.

This rearrangement joins TRBV30 to TRBJ2-5; D gene ambiguous. In germline, CDR1 is GTSNPN, CDR2 SVGIG (reference sequence). V lost 4 bases to trimming and J lost 1 base, with 10 bases between them. The CDR3 has 13 residues. The CDR3 sequence is CAWNQQTQETQYF. The CDR3 DNA is TGTGCCTGGAACCAACAGACCCAAGAGACCCAGTACTTC.